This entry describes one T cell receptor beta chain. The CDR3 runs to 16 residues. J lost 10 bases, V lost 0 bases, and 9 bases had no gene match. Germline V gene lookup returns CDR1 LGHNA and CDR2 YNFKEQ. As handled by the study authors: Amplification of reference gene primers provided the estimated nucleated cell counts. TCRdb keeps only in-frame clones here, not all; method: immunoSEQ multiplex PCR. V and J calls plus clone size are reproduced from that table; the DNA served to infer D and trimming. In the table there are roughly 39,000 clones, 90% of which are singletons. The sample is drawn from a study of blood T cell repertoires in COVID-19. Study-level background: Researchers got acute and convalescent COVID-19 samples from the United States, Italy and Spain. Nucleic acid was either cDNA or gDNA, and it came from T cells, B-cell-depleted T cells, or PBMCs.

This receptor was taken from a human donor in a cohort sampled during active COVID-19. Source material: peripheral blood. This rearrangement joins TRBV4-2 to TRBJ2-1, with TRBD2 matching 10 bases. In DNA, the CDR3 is TGTGCCAGCAGCCAAGATTGGCTAGCGGGAGCTGACGAGCAGTTCTTC. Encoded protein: CASSQDWLAGADEQFF.